The entry that follows covers one TCR beta chain sequence. Its antigen remains unknown. Germline CDR1 reads MNHEY; CDR2 reads SVGAGI. V dropped 8 bases and J dropped 5; count of bases not matched to a gene: 11. CDR3 length: 15 residues. The sample is drawn from a study of T cell responses to AZD1222 COVID-19 vaccine. Overall study findings and caveats: Along spike, vaccine-associated CD4 TCRs were found throughout, with dominance at 160-218 and 743-854. The reported proportion of spike-specific TCRs targeting unmutated variant regions was nearly half. Only a handful of AZD1222 recipients tested seropositive at baseline.

TCRdb's table, derived via immunoSEQ multiplex PCR, lists solely in-frame clones and lacks some. This sample carries under 50,000 clones, around 80% of them seen once, and the ten largest clones take roughly a fifth. This sample comprised peripheral blood, obtained 28 days after the second dose of the MenACWY control vaccine. The rearrangement joins TRBV6-5 to TRBJ2-3; 9 bases are a match to TRBD2. This clonotype was obtained from an adult who received the MenACWY meningococcal vaccine as a control. The chain's CDR3 is CASLASGGIKDTQYF. DNA of the CDR3: TGTGCCAGCTTGGCCAGCGGGGGGATTAAAGATACGCAGTATTTT.